The source of this T cell receptor beta chain is a study of blood T cell repertoires in COVID-19. Study background: Italy, Spain and the United States were the sources of the convalescent and acute COVID-19 samples. T cells, B-cell-depleted T cells, or PBMCs supplied cDNA or gDNA.

V was cut by 5 bases and J by 3 bases, with 11 bases left in between. Per germline, CDR1 SEHNR and CDR2 FQNEAQ (reference sequence). This CDR3 comprises 14 residues. Authors' data handling: By means of reference gene primer amplification, nucleated cell counts were estimated. This table comes from immunoSEQ multiplex PCR, and its TCRdb copy is limited to in-frame clones, with some not included. V and J calls and clone size are as listed in that table; D and trimming were resolved from the DNA. The table has 65,000 to 80,000 clones, 90% to 95% seen once. The TCR comes from a human donor in a cohort sampled during active COVID-19. The material sequenced was peripheral blood. The genes are TRBV7-9 and TRBJ2-1; tentative D call: TRBD1 (6 bases). CDR3 in amino acids: CASSPTGHYNEQFF. CDR3 DNA: TGTGCCAGCAGCCCAACGGGACACTACAATGAGCAGTTCTTC.